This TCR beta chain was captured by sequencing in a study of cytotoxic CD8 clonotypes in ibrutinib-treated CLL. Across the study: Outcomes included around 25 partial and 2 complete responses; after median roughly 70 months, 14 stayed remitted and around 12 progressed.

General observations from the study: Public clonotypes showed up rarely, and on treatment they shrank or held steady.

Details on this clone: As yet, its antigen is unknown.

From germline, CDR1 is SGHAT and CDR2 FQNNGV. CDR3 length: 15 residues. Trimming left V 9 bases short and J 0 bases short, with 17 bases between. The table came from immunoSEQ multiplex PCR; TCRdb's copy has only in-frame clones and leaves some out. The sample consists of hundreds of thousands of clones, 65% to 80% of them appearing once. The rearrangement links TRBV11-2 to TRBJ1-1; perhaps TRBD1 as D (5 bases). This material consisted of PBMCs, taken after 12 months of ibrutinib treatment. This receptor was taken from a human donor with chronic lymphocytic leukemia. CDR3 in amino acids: CASYPGTGLNTEAFF. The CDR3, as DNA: TGTGCCAGTTATCCCGGGACGGGATTGAACACTGAAGCTTTCTTT.